This T cell receptor beta chain was sequenced for a study of blood T cell repertoires in COVID-19 (dated by TCRdb to 2020 to 2022). Study-wide context: Samples from collaborators originated in the United States, Italy and Spain and spanned both the acute and convalescent phases of COVID-19. Subjects who had been exposed to COVID-19, were actively infected with it, or had recovered from it provided the deeply sampled blood TCRbeta repertoires that made up the dataset. Where available, HLA class I and class II types were obtained from metadata supplied by the sample provider rather than from assay-based typing. Sample metadata almost always included a de-identified subject ID, COVID-19 status, age in years and sex. The prospective study material was composed of cDNA or gDNA derived from T cells, B-cell-depleted T cells, or PBMCs. The samples were drawn from the first 160 participants of the ongoing ImmuneRACE study and from 1,200 or so subjects provided by 6 global collaborators. The repertoires were made available in a free public database intended to serve as a resource for research on the immune response to SARS-CoV-2.

For this chain, trimming is 4 bases at the V end and 4 bases at the J end, and the number of junction bases without a gene match is 8. Including cysteine and phenylalanine, the CDR3 has 18 amino acids. Only the CDR3 region is kept as DNA, spanning 54 bases read in frame from base 1. CDR1 and CDR2 are read off the germline V gene (reference sequence) as SGHNT and YYREEE. TCRbeta CDR3 regions were amplified from genomic DNA using the immunoSEQ Assay, a bias-controlled multiplex PCR. Turning to the authors' computational methods: The number of nucleated cells in each sample was estimated by amplification of reference gene primers within the assay. To quantify the absolute abundance of each unique TCRbeta CDR3 rearrangement, sequence reads were collapsed and filtered. For each sample, productive Simpson clonality was calculated by taking the square root of Simpson's diversity index across productive rearrangements. TCRdb took over this immuneACCESS table, retaining in-frame rearrangements with V and J assigned. Such tables are incomplete; in checked studies, under half of the missing clones stem from an unresolved V gene, and the remainder is unexplained. Clone size and V and J calls were adopted from that table, with D and trimming inferred from the DNA. This sample gives roughly 270,000 clones in total; around 80% of them show up just once. The ten largest clonotypes hold 4.5% to 6% of the sample.

Notes on this clone: Its specific antigen is unknown. The record has no base qualities; no much larger clone is one base away.

In the prospective study, participants were about 18 to 100 years old, resided in 24 geographic areas of the United States, and were enrolled through a virtual design. In the prospective study, participants were assigned to cohorts based on the clinical history participants reported in a screening survey and a study questionnaire. A participant counted as exposed if, within 2 weeks of entering the study, that participant had been in contact with someone who had a PCR-confirmed or clinician-diagnosed COVID-19 case. Each participant in the prospective study had whole blood, serum and a nasopharyngeal or oropharyngeal swab collected by mobile phlebotomists. Participants in the prospective study had the option to provide additional blood draws and questionnaires over an approximately 2-month period. Prospective study blood samples were shipped either frozen or at room temperature before DNA extraction.

What the research found in general, with its limitations: Clinical and demographic metadata were provided uncurated, with the amount varying by source and participant.

The chain links TRBV5-4 with TRBJ2-2, with 15 junctional bases fitting TRBD2. The source of this sequence is a man in his forties who had been exposed to COVID-19. Input material: PBMCs or T cells enriched from blood (not recorded which). The DNA sequence is as follows: TGTGCCAGCAGCCCCGGACTAGCGGGAGGGCCGGCCACCGGGGAGCTGTTTTTT. It is translated as CASSPGLAGGPATGELFF.